The clone carrying this T cell receptor (beta chain) was recorded only once. Antigen unknown. The sample belongs to a study of T cell responses to AZD1222 COVID-19 vaccine. Findings of the study overall: Vaccine-associated CD4 TCRs spanned spike, dominant at 160-218 and 743-854.

The data were produced by immunoSEQ multiplex PCR, yet TCRdb's version contains in-frame clones alone and is incomplete. The sample consists of roughly 100,000 clones, less than 95% of them appearing once. CDR3 length equals 15 residues. Losses at the gene ends were 4 bases for V and 0 bases for J; bases not matched to a gene: 4. CDR1 SGDLS and CDR2 YYNGEE come from the germline V gene. This sequence was found in an adult in good health. The chain combines TRBV9 with TRBJ1-5; 7 positions agree with TRBD1. Material: peripheral blood, obtained on day 0 of AZD1222 vaccination. CDR3 nucleotide sequence: TGTGCCAGCAGCAACAGGGGCCCTAGCAATCAGCCCCAGCATTTT. Encoded protein: CASSNRGPSNQPQHF.